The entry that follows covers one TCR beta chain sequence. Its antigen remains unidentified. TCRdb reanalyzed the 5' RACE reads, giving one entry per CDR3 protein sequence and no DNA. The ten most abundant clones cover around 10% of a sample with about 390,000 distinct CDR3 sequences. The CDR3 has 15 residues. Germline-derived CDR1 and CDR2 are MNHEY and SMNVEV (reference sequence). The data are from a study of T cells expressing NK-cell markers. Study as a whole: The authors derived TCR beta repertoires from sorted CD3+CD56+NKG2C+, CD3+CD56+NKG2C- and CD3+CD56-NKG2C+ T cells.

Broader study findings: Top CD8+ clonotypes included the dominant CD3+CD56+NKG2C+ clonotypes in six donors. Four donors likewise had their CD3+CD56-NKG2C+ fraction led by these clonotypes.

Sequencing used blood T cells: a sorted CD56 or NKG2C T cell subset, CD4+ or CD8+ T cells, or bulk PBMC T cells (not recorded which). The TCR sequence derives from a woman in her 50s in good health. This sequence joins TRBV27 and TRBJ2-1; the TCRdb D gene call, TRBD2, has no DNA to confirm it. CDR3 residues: CASSSGLAGGPEQFF.